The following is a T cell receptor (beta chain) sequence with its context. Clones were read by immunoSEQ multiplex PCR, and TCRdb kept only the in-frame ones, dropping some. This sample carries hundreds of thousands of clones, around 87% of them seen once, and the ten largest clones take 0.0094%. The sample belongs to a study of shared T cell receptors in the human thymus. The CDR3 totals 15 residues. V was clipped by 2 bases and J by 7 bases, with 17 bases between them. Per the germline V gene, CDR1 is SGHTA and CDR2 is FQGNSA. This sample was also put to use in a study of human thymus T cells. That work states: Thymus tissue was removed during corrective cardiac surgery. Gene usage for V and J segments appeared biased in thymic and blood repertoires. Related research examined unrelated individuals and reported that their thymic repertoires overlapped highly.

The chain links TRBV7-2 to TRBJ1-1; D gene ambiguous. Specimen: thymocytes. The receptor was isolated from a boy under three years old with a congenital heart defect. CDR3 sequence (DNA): TGTGCCAGCAGCTTATGTATCGCGGGGTCTGGTGAAGCTTTCTTT. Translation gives CASSLCIAGSGEAFF.